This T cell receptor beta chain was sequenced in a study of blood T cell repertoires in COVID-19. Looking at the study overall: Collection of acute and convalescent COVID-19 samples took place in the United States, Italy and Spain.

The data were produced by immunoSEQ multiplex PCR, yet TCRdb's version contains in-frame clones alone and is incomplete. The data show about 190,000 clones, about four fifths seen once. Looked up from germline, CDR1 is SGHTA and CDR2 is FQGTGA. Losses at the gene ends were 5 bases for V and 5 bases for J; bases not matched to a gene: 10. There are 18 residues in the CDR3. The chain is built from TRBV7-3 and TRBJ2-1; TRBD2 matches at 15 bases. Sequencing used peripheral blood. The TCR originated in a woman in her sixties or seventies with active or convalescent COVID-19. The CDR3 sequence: CASSQRVGLAGGHNEQFF. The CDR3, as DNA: TGTGCCAGCAGCCAAAGGGTGGGACTAGCGGGAGGTCACAATGAGCAGTTCTTC.